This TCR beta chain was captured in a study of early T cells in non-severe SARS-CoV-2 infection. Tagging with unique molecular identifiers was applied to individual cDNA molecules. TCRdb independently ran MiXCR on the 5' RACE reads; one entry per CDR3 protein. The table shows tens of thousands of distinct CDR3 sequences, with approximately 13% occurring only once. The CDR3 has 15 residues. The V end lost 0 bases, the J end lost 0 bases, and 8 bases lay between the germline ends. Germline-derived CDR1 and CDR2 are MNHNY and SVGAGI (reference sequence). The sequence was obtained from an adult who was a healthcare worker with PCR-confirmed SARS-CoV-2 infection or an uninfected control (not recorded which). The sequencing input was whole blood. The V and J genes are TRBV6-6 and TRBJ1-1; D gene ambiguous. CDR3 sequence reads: CASSYSIGVNTEAFF. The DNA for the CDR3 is TGTGCCAGCAGTTACTCGATAGGAGTGAACACTGAAGCTTTCTTT.